These 9 T cell receptor beta chains were all obtained from the same sample, sequenced in a study of T cell repertoires in cytomegalovirus infection. A single record per CDR3 protein comes from TCRdb applying MiXCR to the reads. The sample lists 680,000 or so distinct CDR3 sequences, about 40% occurring once. The sample consisted of PBMCs. These receptors were taken from a human donor in good health (CMV status not recorded). Some clones in this sample may be carry-over from other donors' samples.

The chain has TRBV5-1 and TRBJ1-6, with 7 bases that match TRBD1. Germline V gene sequence: CDR1 SGHRS, CDR2 YFSETQ. Trimming cost V 5 bases and J 8 bases; bases outside gene matches: 7. The CDR3 spans 14 residues. The CDR3 DNA is TGCGCCAGCAGTGATGGGGACAGATATTCACCCCTCCACTTT. Translated: CASSDGDRYSPLHF.

V and J are TRBV27 and TRBJ1-3; tentative D call: TRBD1 (5 bases). CDR3 size: 15 residues. Trimming shortened V by 8 bases and J by 0 bases, and 14 bases separated the two germline ends. Looked up from germline, CDR1 is MNHEY and CDR2 is SMNVEV (reference sequence). In nucleotides, the CDR3 is TGTGCCAGCCGCGGGGGGGGATTCTCTGGAAACACCATATATTTT. The encoded protein is CASRGGGFSGNTIYF.

This clonotype was seen more than once but under ten times. V gene TRBV19 combines with J gene TRBJ1-2; no definite D call. CDR3 length: 13 amino acids. Germline V gene sequence: CDR1 LNHDA, CDR2 SQIVND (reference sequence). V lost 5 bases to trimming and J lost 8 bases, with 15 bases between them. CDR3 bases: TGTGCCAGTAGTCTTCTCGGGCACCTAGGCTACACCTTC. Translated: CASSLLGHLGYTF. Full variable domain (rest looked up from reference TRBV19 and TRBJ1-2): DGGITQSPKYLFRKEGQNVTLSCEQNLNHDAMYWYRQDPGQGLRLIYYSQIVNDFQKGDIAEGYSVSREKKESFPLTVTSAQKNPTAFYLCASSLLGHLGYTFGSGTRLTVV.

The genes are TRBV5-1 and TRBJ2-4; 8 nucleotides line up with TRBD1. With 3 bases clipped from V and 7 bases from J, the junction kept 9 bases outside the gene matches. CDR1 SGHRS and CDR2 YFSETQ come from the germline V gene. This CDR3 region has 15 residues. The CDR3 bases are TGCGCCAGCAGCTGGACCGGGACAGGAGGTAACATTCAGTACTTC. Translating it yields CASSWTGTGGNIQYF.

The chain links TRBV10-3 to TRBJ2-2, with 7 nucleotides matching TRBD1. Germline V gene data show CDR1 as ENHRY and CDR2 as SYGVKD. CDR3 size: 16 residues. The trim removed 7 bases at V and 0 bases at J, leaving 8 bases unmatched. The CDR3 here is CAITPRDSANTGELFF. CDR3 sequence (DNA): TGTGCCATCACCCCCCGGGACAGCGCGAACACCGGGGAGCTGTTTTTT.

The chain joins TRBV12-3 or TRBV12-4 to TRBJ1-5; possible D gene TRBD1, 5 bases. Trimming left V 6 bases short and J 0 bases short, with 12 bases between. There are 15 residues in the CDR3. CDR3 residues: CASRPGPPSNQPQHF. CDR3 DNA sequence: TGTGCCAGCAGACCGGGACCACCTAGCAATCAGCCCCAGCATTTT.

V is TRBV7-3 and J is TRBJ1-1; D remains unclear. Germline assignment: CDR1 SGHTA and CDR2 FQGTGA. The CDR3 has 15 amino acids. Trimming removed 8 bases from V and 10 bases from J, with 26 bases in between. CDR3 DNA: TGTGCCAGCTTTACGGGAGGTGGCAGCTATGAAAGAGCTTTCTTT. It yields the protein CASFTGGGSYERAFF. Full variable domain (rest looked up from reference TRBV7-3 and TRBJ1-1): GAGVSQTPSNKVTEKGKYVELRCDPISGHTALYWYRQSLGQGPEFLIYFQGTGAADDSGLPNDRFFAVRPEGSVSTLKIQRTERGDSAVYLCASFTGGGSYERAFFGQGTRLTVV.

The gene calls are TRBV2 and TRBJ1-1; weak D call: TRBD1 (5 bases). CDR1 SNHLY and CDR2 FYNNEI come from the germline V gene. This CDR3 is 12 amino acids long. V was pared by 1 base and J by 11 bases, with 11 bases between. The CDR3 nucleotides are TGTGCCAGCAGTGAAGAAGGGGTATCGGCTTTCTTT. It codes for CASSEEGVSAFF. The entire variable domain, with the rest obtained from reference TRBV2 and TRBJ1-1, is as follows: EPEVTQTPSHQVTQMGQEVILRCVPISNHLYFYWYRQILGQKVEFLVSFYNNEISEKSEIFDDQFSVERPDGSNFTLKIRSTKLEDSAMYFCASSEEGVSAFFGQGTRLTVV.

In its sample, this clonotype was seen a few times. The chain recombines TRBV7-6 with TRBJ1-6, with 9 bases identical to TRBD1. The CDR3 runs to 19 residues. CDR1 is SGHVS and CDR2 is FNYEAQ in the germline V gene. Unmatched junction bases numbered 23, after V lost 8 bases and J lost 9 bases. CDR3 loop: CASGWATGGTSPRGSPLHF. The CDR3 nucleotides read TGTGCCAGCGGTTGGGCGACAGGGGGGACTTCCCCACGGGGTTCACCCCTCCACTTT.